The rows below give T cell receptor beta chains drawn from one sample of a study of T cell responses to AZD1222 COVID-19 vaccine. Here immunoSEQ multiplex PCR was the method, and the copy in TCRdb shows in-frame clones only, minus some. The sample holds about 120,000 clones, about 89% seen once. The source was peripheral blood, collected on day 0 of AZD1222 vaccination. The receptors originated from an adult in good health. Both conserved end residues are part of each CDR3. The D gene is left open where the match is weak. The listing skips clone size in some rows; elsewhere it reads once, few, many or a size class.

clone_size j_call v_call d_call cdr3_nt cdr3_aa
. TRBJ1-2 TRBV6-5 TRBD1 TGTGCCAGCAGTTCGACGTCGGGACAGGGCTACACCTTC CASSSTSGQGYTF
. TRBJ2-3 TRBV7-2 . TGTGCCAGCAGCTTGCACCAGGGAACAGATACGCAGTATTTT CASSLHQGTDTQYF
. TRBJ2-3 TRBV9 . TGTGCCAGCAGCCGGGACCCCGAGGTTGGTACGCAGTATTTT CASSRDPEVGTQYF
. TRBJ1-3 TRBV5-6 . TGTGCCAGCAGCCGGGACCTGGAGGAGCTGGGAAACACCATATATTTT CASSRDLEELGNTIYF
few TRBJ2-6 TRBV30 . TGTGCCTGGAGGGTTGCCTCTGGGGCCAACGTCCTGACTTTC CAWRVASGANVLTF
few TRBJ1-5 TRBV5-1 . TGCGCCAGCAGCTTGGCGGCGGGACCTAATCAGCCCCAGCATTTT CASSLAAGPNQPQHF
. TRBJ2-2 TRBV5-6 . TGTGCCAGCAGCTTGGGGGCTAGTTCCACCGGGGAGCTGTTTTTT CASSLGASSTGELFF
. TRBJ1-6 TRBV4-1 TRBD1 TGCGCCAGCAGCCAGCTCACCTTGGGACAGGGGAATTCACCCCTCCACTTT CASSQLTLGQGNSPLHF
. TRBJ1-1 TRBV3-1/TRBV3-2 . TGTGCCAGCAGCTATAGGGACCCGGAGGCCACTGAAGCTTTCTTT CASSYRDPEATEAFF
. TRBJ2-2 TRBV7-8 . TGTGCCAGCAGCTTGGTCGGGGGTAACACCGGGGAGCTGTTTTTT CASSLVGGNTGELFF
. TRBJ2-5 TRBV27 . TGTGCCAGCAGGACGTATGGCCAAGAGACCCAGTACTTC CASRTYGQETQYF
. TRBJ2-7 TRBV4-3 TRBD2 TGCGCCAGCACTCAGCGGGAGTCCTACGAGCAGTACTTC CASTQRESYEQYF
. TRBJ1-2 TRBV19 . TGTGCCAGTAGCCCGGCGGGCCAGTCTTATGGCTACACCTTC CASSPAGQSYGYTF
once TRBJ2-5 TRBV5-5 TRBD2 TGTGCCAGCAGCTTCGGACTAGCGGGGGGGCGCCAAGAGACCCAGTACTTC CASSFGLAGGRQETQYF
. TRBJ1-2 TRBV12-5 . TGTGCTAGTGGTTTACCCCCCGGAGCAGGCTACACCTTC CASGLPPGAGYTF
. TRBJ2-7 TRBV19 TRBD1 TGTGCCAGTAGTACTGGACAGGGGGCGACCTACGAGCAGTACTTC CASSTGQGATYEQYF
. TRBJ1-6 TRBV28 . TGTGCCAGCACATCCGGGACGGTGAATTCACCCCTCCACTTT CASTSGTVNSPLHF
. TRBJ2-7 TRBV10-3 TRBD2 TGTGCCATCGTCCAGCGGGGGGTTTCCTACGAGCAGTACTTC CAIVQRGVSYEQYF
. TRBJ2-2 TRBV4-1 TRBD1 TGCGCCAGCAGCCTGTTACTAAGGACAGGGGGAGACACCGGGGAGCTGTTTTTT CASSLLLRTGGDTGELFF
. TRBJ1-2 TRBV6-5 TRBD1 TGTGCCAGCAGTTACAGGGGGCTGGGGGGCTACACCTTC CASSYRGLGGYTF
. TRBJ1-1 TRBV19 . TGTGCCAGTATGAGGTATGAAGCTTTCTTT CASMRYEAFF
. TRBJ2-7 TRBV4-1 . TGCGCCAGCAGCCAAGAACGAGTGGGCAGCACCTACGAGCAGTACTTC CASSQERVGSTYEQYF
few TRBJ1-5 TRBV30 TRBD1 TGTGCCTGGAGAGGACAGGGGGAACAAAATCAGCCCCAGCATTTT CAWRGQGEQNQPQHF
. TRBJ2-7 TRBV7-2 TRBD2 TGTGCCAGCAGCTTACCGGGGGGGGCGGGCGAGCAGTACTTC CASSLPGGAGEQYF
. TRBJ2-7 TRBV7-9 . TGTGCCAGCAGCTTTAGCTCCTACGAGCAGTACTTC CASSFSSYEQYF
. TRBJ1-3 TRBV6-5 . TGTGCCACCTTTCAAAGGCCTGGAAACACCATATATTTT CATFQRPGNTIYF
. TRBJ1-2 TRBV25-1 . TGTGCCAGCACTGGAGGCGTAGCCTATGGCTACACCTTC CASTGGVAYGYTF
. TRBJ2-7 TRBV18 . TGTGCCAGCTCACCCCCTCGGGGGACCTTCTCCTACGAGCAGTACTTC CASSPPRGTFSYEQYF
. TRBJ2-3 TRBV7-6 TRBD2 TGTGCCAGCAGCTTAGCGCGGCGGGGGAGAGCAGATACGCAGTATTTT CASSLARRGRADTQYF
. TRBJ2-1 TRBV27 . TGTGCCAGCAGTTTAGGAGGGTCTGAGCAGTTCTTC CASSLGGSEQFF
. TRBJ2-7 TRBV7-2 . TGTGCCAGCAGCTTACGTCGGACCTCCTACGAGCAGTACTTC CASSLRRTSYEQYF
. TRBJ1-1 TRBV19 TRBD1 TGTGCCAGTAATATACAGGGGTTGGTGAACACTGAAGCTTTCTTT CASNIQGLVNTEAFF
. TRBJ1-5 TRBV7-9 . TGTGCCAGCAGCTTGGGCCCTATCGGGGGGGTGATCACTGGTCAGCCCCAGCATTTT CASSLGPIGGVITGQPQHF
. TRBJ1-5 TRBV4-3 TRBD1 TGCGCCAGCAGCCAAGGGCTGACAGGGGTGGGGGACCCCCAGCATTTT CASSQGLTGVGDPQHF
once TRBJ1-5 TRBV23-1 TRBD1 TGCGCCAGCAGTCTAGGGGGCCGTATTAGCAATCAGCCCCAGCATTTT CASSLGGRISNQPQHF
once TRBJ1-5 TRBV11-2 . TGTGCCAGCAGCTTGGGGACGGTCAATCAGCCCCAGCATTTT CASSLGTVNQPQHF
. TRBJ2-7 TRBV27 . TGTGCCAGCAGTTTTATCAGGCTGGGGGGGCCCTACGAGCAGTACTTC CASSFIRLGGPYEQYF
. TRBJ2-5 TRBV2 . TGTGCCAGCAGGGGACACCAAGAGACCCAGTACTTC CASRGHQETQYF
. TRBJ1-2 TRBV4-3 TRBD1 TGCGCCAGCAGCCAAGATTTTCCCGGGACAGCTAACTATGGCTACACCTTC CASSQDFPGTANYGYTF
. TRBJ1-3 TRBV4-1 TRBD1 TGCGCCAGCAGCCACCCGGGGACAGGGGGGAACACCATATATTTT CASSHPGTGGNTIYF